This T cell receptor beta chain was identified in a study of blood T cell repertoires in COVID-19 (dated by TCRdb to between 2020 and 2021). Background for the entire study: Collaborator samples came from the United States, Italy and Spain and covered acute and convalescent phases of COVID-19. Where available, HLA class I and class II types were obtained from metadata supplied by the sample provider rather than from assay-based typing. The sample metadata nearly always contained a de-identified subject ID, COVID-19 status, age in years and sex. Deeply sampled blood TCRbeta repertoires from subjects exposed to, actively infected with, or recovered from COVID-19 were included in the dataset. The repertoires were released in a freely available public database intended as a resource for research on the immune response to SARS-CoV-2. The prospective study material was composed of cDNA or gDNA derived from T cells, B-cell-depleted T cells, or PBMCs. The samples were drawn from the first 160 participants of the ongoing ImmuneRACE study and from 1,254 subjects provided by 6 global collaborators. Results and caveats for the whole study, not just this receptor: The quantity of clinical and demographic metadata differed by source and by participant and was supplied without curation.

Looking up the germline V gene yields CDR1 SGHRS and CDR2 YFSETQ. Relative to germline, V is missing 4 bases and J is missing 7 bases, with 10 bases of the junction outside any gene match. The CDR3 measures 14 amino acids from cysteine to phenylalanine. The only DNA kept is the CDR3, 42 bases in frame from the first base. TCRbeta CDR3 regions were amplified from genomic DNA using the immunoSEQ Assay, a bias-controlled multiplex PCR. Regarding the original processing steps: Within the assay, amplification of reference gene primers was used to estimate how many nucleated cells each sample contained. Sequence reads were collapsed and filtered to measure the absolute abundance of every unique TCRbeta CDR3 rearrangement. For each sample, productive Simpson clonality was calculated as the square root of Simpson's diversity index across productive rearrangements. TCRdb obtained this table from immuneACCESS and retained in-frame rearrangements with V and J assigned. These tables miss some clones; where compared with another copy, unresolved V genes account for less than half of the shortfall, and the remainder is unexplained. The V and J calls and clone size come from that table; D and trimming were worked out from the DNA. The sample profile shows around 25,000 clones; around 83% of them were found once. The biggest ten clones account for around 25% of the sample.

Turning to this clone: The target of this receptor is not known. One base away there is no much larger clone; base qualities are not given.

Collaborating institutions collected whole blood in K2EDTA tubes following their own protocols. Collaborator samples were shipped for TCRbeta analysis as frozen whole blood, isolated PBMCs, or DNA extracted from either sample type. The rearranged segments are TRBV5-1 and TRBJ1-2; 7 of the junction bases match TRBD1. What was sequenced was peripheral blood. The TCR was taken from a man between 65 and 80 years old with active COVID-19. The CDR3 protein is CASSGDSRRGGYTF. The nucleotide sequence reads TGCGCCAGCAGCGGGGACAGCCGGAGGGGTGGCTACACCTTC.